The sequence of this T cell receptor beta chain was determined in a study of T cell changes during pregnancy in multiple sclerosis (dated by TCRdb to about 2019). About the investigation overall: Changes in the T cell repertoire over the course of pregnancy were examined in this study in women with multiple sclerosis.

Worth noting for this clone: What antigen it recognizes has not been identified. No base quality values were provided; no much bigger clone lies one nucleotide off.

From the cysteine through the phenylalanine, the CDR3 covers 15 amino acids. The kept DNA is CDR3 alone, 45 bases in frame from the first base. The V end gives up 6 bases and the J end 5 bases, leaving 5 bases in the junction not matched to a gene. CDR1 is given as MRHNA and CDR2 as SNTAGT, both from the germline V gene. Libraries came from the immunoSEQ multiplex PCR assay. This is the immuneACCESS table as TCRdb keeps it, with only in-frame sequences that have V and J called. A part of the clones is gone; compared with another copy, unresolved V genes explain less than half, and the rest is unexplained. The sample profile shows 47,000 or so clones; around 91% of them were found once. In total, the top ten clones hold just over 5% of the sample.

The chain is made from TRBV6-4 and TRBJ2-1; TRBD2 aligns with 12 central bases. The sequence derives from a female donor in good health, enrolled as a control in a pregnancy study. The source material was peripheral blood, sampled after pregnancy. CDR3 reads: CASSRLAGGDNEQFF. The DNA sequence is as follows: TGTGCCAGCAGCCGGCTAGCGGGAGGGGACAATGAGCAGTTCTTC.